The following is a T cell receptor beta chain sequence with its context. Its antigen is unknown. Sample treatment: around 19 received Ad26.COV2.S at low or high dose, single or two shots; about 5 received placebo; per-sample allocation not given. Collection of samples fell on day 63 after the first vaccine or placebo injection. Germline V gene data show CDR1 as MNHEY and CDR2 as SMNVEV (reference sequence). The CDR3 runs to 15 residues. The ends were cut back, 1 base at V and 9 bases at J, with 15 bases in the middle. The sample is drawn from a study of Ad26.COV2.S vaccination and SARS-CoV-2 variants. Study information: Enrolled in COV1001, the donor was in the Ad26.COV2.S trial arm, which received the vaccine. The authors gave Ad26.COV2.S intramuscularly, either once or twice 56 days apart.

TCRdb's table, derived via immunoSEQ multiplex PCR, lists solely in-frame clones and lacks some. The sample holds about 430,000 clones, about 93% seen once. Overall study results and limits: Substantial post-vaccination breadth of spike-specific CD8+ and CD4+ T cell responses was reported.

Sequenced material: peripheral blood, taken in a trial of Ad26.COV2.S vaccine versus placebo. This sequence originates from a person aged 18 to 59 who received the Ad26.COV2.S COVID-19 vaccine or a placebo. The chain uses TRBV27 and TRBJ2-2; weak D call: TRBD1 (7 bases). CDR3 in amino acids: CASSLLGQGGRELFF. For the CDR3, the DNA is TGTGCCAGCAGTTTATTAGGCCAGGGGGGCAGGGAGCTGTTTTTT.